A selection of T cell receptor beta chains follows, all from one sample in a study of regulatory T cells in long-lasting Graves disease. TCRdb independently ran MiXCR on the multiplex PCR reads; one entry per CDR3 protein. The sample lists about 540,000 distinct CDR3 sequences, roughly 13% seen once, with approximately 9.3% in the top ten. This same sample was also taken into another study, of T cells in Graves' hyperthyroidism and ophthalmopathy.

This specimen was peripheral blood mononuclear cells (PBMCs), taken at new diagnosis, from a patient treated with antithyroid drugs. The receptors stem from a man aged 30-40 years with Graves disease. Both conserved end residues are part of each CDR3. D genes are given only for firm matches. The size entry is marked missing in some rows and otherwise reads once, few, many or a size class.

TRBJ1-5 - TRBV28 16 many CASSASGSYSNQPQHF TGTGCCAGCAGTGCCTCAGGGTCATATAGCAATCAGCCCCAGCATTTT
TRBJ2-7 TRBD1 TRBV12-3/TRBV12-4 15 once CASTLRGGETYEQYF TGTGCCAGCACCCTCAGAGGGGGCGAAACCTACGAGCAGTACTTC
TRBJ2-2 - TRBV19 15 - CASRRGASNTGELFF TGTGCCAGTAGGAGGGGGGCGTCGAACACCGGGGAGCTGTTTTTT
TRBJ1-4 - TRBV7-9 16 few CASSSSRRGLVEKLFF TGTGCCAGCAGCTCAAGCCGCAGGGGATTAGTTGAAAAACTGTTTTTT
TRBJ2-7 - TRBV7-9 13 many CASSRGGSYEQYF TGTGCCAGCAGCCGAGGGGGCTCCTACGAGCAGTACTTC
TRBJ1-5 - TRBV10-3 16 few CAISESKGNSNQPQHF TGTGCCATCAGTGAGTCGAAGGGGAATAGCAATCAGCCCCAGCATTTT
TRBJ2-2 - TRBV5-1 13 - CASTSRDTGELFF TGCGCCAGCACATCCAGGGACACCGGGGAGCTGTTTTTT
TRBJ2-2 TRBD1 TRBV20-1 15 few CSATRDRGGGGELFF TGCAGTGCTACTAGGGACAGGGGGGGAGGCGGGGAGCTGTTTTTT
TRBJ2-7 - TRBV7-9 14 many CASSLGTSTYEQYF TGTGCCAGCAGCTTAGGGACGTCGACCTACGAGCAGTACTTC
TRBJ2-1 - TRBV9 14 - CASGGSGTYDEQFF TGTGCCAGCGGGGGGAGCGGTACCTACGATGAGCAGTTCTTC
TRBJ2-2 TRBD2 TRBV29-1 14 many CSVGERDSIGELFF TGCAGCGTTGGGGAGCGGGATTCTATCGGGGAGCTGTTTTTT
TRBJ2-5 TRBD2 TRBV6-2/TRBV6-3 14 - CASRILAGAETQYF TGTGCCAGCAGGATTCTAGCGGGAGCAGAGACCCAGTACTTC
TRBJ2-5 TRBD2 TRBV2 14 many CASSGRAVQETQYF TGTGCCAGCAGCGGGAGGGCAGTACAAGAGACCCAGTACTTC
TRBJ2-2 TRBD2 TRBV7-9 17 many CASSAPGTSGPEQELFF TGTGCCAGCAGCGCCCCAGGGACTAGCGGGCCCGAGCAGGAGCTGTTTTTT
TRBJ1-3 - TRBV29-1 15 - CSVSPPRASGNTIYF TGCAGCGTTTCACCTCCCAGGGCATCCGGAAACACCATATATTTT
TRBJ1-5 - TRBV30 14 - CAWFGGAEDQPQHF TGTGCCTGGTTCGGTGGTGCGGAGGATCAGCCCCAGCATTTT
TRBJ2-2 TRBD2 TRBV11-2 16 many CASSLEAGGGTGELFF TGTGCCAGCAGCTTAGAAGCGGGAGGTGGGACCGGGGAGCTGTTTTTT
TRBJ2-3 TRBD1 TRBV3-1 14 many CASSRTGGGNTQYF TGTGCCAGCAGCCGGACAGGGGGCGGGAATACGCAGTATTTT
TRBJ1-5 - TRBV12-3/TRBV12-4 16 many CASSRRMWGLIQPQHF TGTGCCAGCAGCCGTCGAATGTGGGGGCTTATTCAGCCCCAGCATTTT
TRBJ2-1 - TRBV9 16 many CASSVGLGRADNEQFF TGTGCCAGCAGCGTAGGACTAGGGCGGGCGGACAATGAGCAGTTCTTC
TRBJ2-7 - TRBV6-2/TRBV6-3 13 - CASSWGLNYEQYF TGTGCCAGCAGTTGGGGACTCAACTACGAGCAGTACTTC
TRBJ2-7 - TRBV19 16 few CARVGMGNEVGYEQYF TGTGCCAGAGTAGGTATGGGGAATGAAGTTGGGTACGAGCAGTACTTC
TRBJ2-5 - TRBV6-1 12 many CASSPVKETQYF TGTGCCAGCAGTCCGGTCAAGGAGACCCAGTACTTC
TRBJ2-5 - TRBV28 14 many CASSWGWDRETQYF TGTGCCAGCAGTTGGGGGTGGGATCGAGAGACCCAGTACTTC
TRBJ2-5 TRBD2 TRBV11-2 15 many CASRLRLAGEETQYF TGTGCCAGCAGGTTACGACTAGCGGGAGAGGAGACCCAGTACTTC
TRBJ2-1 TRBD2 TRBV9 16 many CASSVGLAGGYNEQFF TGTGCCAGCAGCGTAGGACTAGCGGGAGGGTACAATGAGCAGTTCTTC
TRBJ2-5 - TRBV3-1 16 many CASSQSLGGAMRTQYF TGTGCCAGCAGCCAATCGCTAGGGGGGGCGATGAGGACCCAGTACTTC
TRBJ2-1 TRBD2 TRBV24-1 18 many CATSDSLAGAPIYNEQFF TGTGCCACCAGTGATTCACTAGCGGGAGCCCCCATTTACAATGAGCAGTTCTTC
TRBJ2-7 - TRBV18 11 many CASSPAGEQYF TGTGCCAGCTCCCCAGCTGGAGAGCAGTACTTC
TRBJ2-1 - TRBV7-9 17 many CASSLALATYKPNEQFF TGTGCCAGCAGCTTGGCGCTAGCGACCTACAAACCGAATGAGCAGTTCTTC
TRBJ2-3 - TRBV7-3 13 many CASSLQAQGSQYF TGTGCCAGCAGCTTACAGGCGCAGGGGTCGCAGTATTTT
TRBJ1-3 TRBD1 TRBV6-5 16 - CASSYRDRTSGNTIYF TGTGCCAGCAGTTACCGGGACAGAACCTCTGGAAACACCATATATTTT
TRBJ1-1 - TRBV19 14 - CASRETGGGHEAFF TGTGCCAGTAGGGAAACAGGTGGGGGCCACGAAGCTTTCTTT
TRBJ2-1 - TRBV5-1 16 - CASSLGPTGTYNEQFF TGCGCCAGCAGCTTGGGTCCTACGGGGACCTACAATGAGCAGTTCTTC
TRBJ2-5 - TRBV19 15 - CASSITGGRGETQYF TGTGCCAGTAGTATCACTGGCGGAAGGGGGGAGACCCAGTACTTC
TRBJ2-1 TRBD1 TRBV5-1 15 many CASSLSGQGFNEQFF TGCGCCAGCAGCTTGTCGGGACAGGGATTCAATGAGCAGTTCTTC
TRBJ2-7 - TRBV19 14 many CATGFDADSYEQYF TGTGCCACCGGGTTCGACGCAGACTCCTACGAGCAGTACTTC
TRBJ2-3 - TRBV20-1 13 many CSASVPYTDTQYF TGCAGTGCTAGTGTCCCGTACACAGATACGCAGTATTTT
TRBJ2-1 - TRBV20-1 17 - CSARPLTGGFNFNEQFF TGCAGTGCTAGACCATTGACTGGCGGCTTCAACTTCAATGAGCAGTTCTTC
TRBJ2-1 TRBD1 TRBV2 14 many CATVRDRGGNEQFF TGTGCCACTGTACGGGACAGGGGAGGCAATGAGCAGTTCTTC
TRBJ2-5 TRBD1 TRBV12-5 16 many CASGLEGQGVQETQYF TGTGCTAGTGGTTTGGAGGGACAGGGGGTCCAAGAGACCCAGTACTTC